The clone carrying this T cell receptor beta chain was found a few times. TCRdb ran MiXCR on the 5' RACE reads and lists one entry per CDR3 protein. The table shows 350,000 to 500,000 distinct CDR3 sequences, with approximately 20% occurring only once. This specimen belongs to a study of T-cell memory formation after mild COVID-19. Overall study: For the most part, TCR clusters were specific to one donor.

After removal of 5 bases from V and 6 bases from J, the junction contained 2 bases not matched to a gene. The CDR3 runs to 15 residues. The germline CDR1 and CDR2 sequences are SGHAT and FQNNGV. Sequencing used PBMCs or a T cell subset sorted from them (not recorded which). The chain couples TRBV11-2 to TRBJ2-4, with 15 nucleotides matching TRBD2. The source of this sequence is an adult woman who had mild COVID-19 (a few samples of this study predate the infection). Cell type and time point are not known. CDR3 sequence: CASSLGLAGGNIQYF. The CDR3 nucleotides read TGTGCCAGCAGCCTGGGACTAGCGGGAGGAAACATTCAGTACTTC.